Sequencing of this T cell receptor beta chain was carried out in a study of T cells in Graves' hyperthyroidism and ophthalmopathy (dated by TCRdb to about 2019). For the study in its entirety: Peripheral blood samples were taken at the time of initial diagnosis, prior to any treatment. A discovery cohort of fewer than 110 patients, 43 with Graves' ophthalmopathy and approximately 60 with stable Graves' hyperthyroidism, was used to find distinguishing TCR V-J signatures. An independent validation cohort of fewer than 20 hyperthyroidism patients and 17 patients who later progressed to ophthalmopathy tested prospective prediction of ophthalmopathy. The paper describes TCR Vbeta CDR3 sequencing of 135 peripheral blood samples, made up of about 40 ophthalmopathy patients, approximately 73 hyperthyroidism patients and some 17 progressor patients. Thyroid tissue and blood T-cell repertoires from about six Graves' hyperthyroidism patients were also compared in the study. For training and testing, the 100 or so patients in the discovery cohort were randomly divided in a 7:3 ratio. After sampling, hyperthyroidism patients received methimazole starting at 30 mg daily, and ophthalmopathy patients received high-dose intravenous methylprednisolone.

The research as a whole found: A 13 V-J signature model separated ophthalmopathy from stable hyperthyroidism, with approximately 87% sensitivity and roughly 81% specificity in cross-validation and 80%/75% in testing. Most expanded thyroid clonotypes (frequency above 0.001) were also detected in blood, a finding suggesting that blood repertoires may reflect thyroid immune responses. Sample size was not statistically predetermined, and investigators were not blinded to group allocation. In validation, the model predicted progression to ophthalmopathy a median of roughly six months before onset, with roughly 68% sensitivity and roughly 77% specificity.

This clonotype has a handful of counts. The antigen this receptor binds is unknown. Per-nucleotide qualities are absent, and no much larger clonotype sits a single base away. Graves' hyperthyroidism was defined as stable when no progression to ophthalmopathy occurred over 18 months of follow-up. The hyperthyroidism patients were between 18 and 65 years old and newly diagnosed, with a disease duration of less than 2 months. The study excluded patients with uncontrolled infections, other autoimmune diseases, pregnancy or lactation. Diagnoses were based on clinical symptoms, serum thyroxine and TRAb, thyroid ultrasound and orbital computed tomography. Ficoll-Paque density gradient centrifugation was used to isolate PBMCs from 9.5 to 10 ml of fresh peripheral blood. Trizol reagent was used to extract total RNA, and RNA quality was then checked on an Agilent 2100 Bioanalyzer. The TCR beta CDR3 regions were amplified from RNA transcripts. The TCR CDR3 was subjected to a first round of RT-PCR using the HTBI primer set and the Qiagen OneStep RT-PCR kit. The libraries were constructed in a second round of multiplex PCR and then size-selected and purified. Paired-end sequencing of the libraries was performed with 100 bp reads on an Illumina HiSeq2000. Per the authors' processing: SOAPnuke was used to process the raw data, removing reads that contained adapters or uncalled bases, had a mean Phred below 15, or lacked an exact match to the constant primer or identifier. COPE v1.2.5 was used to merge high-quality paired reads, and clonotypes were defined as unique nucleotide sequences. Clonotypes were aligned to IMGT TRBV, TRBD and TRBJ reference segments using MiTCR v1.1. The analysis included only V-J combinations with a frequency above 0.0001, which together covered around 99% of the repertoires. A TCS score was defined as the ratio of F50 (clonal expansion) to E x V (chaos), with BLOSUM62-based TCRdist applied between CDR3 peptides within each V-J. Welch's t-statistics and random forest reduced some 510 V-J features to 13, which were used in a naive Bayes classifier (R e1071). TCRdb's own reprocessing of the public reads used fastp at Q25 and MiXCR and kept productive beta chains. Rows merge per CDR3 protein into single entries with the most common DNA and genes. The V and J calls shown here were made by TCRdb, not taken from the authors' results. This sample comprises some 700,000 distinct CDR3 sequences, roughly 17% of them detected only once. Of the sample, about a sixth falls within the top ten clones.

The germline V gene yields KGHDR for CDR1 and SFDVKD for CDR2. Reading from cysteine to phenylalanine, the CDR3 counts 13 amino acids. Only the CDR3 part of the read is kept: 39 bases, read in frame from the first base. V is clipped by 4 bases and J by 3 bases, and the sequence between their germline boundaries is 8 bases long. This receptor was identified in a man aged 50 to 59 with Graves' hyperthyroidism. The chain is encoded by TRBV24-1 joined to TRBJ2-5; D gene: possibly TRBD1, on 6 matching bases. Sequenced sample: blood. The DNA is TGTGCCACCAGTGAGCGGACAGAAGAGACCCAGTACTTC. Translated, this is CATSERTEETQYF.